This TCR beta chain was documented in a study of molecular identifiers for immune sequencing clone quantification. Study-level points and caveats: Clones above 20 RNA copies contained over 97% of effector molecules and under 1% of naive molecules.

TCRdb recomputed calls from the PCR reads with MiXCR, one row per CDR3 protein. The sample yields around 480,000 distinct CDR3 sequences, about a fifth seen once. Worth noting for this clonotype: What it binds is unknown. A much larger clone lies a single base off, so this may be a read error.

There are 12 residues in the CDR3. Per germline, CDR1 SGHVS and CDR2 FQNEAQ. Trimming took 10 bases from V and 9 from J; bases not matched to a gene: 5. This clonotype was sampled from a human donor in good health. Some libraries in this study had Jurkat cell RNA spiked in. The chain links TRBV7-8 to TRBJ2-1; 11 positions match TRBD1. Specimen: naive CD8+ T cells from blood, with Jurkat cell RNA spiked in. The subset denotes: FACS-sorted CD8+CD4-CCR7+CD45RA+ naive T cells. CDR3 in amino acids: CATGQGAVEQFF. As DNA, the CDR3 is TGTGCCACCGGACAGGGGGCTGTTGAGCAGTTCTTC.